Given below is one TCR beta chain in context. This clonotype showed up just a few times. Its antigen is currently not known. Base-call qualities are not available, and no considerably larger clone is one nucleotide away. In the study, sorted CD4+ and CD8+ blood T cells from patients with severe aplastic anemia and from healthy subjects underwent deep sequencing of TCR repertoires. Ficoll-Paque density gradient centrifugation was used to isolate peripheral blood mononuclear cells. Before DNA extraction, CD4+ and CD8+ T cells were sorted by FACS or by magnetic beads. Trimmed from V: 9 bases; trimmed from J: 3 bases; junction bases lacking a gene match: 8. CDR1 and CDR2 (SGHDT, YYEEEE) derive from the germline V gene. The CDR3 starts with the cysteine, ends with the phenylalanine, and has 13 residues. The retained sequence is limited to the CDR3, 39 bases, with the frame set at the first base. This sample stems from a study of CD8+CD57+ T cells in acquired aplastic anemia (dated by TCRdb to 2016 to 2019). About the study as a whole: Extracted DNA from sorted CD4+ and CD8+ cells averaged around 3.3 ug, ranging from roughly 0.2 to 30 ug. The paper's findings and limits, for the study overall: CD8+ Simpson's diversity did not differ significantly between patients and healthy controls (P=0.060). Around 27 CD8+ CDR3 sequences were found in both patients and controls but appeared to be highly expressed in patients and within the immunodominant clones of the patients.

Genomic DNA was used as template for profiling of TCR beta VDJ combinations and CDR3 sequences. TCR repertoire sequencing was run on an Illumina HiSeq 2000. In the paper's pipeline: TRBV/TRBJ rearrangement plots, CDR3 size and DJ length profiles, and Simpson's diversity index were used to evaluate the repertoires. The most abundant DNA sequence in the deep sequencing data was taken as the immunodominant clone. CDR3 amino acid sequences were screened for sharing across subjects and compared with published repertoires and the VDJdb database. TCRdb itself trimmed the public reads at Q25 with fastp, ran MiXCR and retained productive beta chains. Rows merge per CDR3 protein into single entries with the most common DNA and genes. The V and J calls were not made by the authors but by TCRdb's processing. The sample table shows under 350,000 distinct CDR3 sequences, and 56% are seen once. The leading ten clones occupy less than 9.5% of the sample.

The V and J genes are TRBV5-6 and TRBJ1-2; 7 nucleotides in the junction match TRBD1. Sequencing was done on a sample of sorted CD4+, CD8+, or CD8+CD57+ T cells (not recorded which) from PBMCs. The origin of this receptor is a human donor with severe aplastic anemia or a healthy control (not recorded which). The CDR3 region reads CATQGGEYYGYTF. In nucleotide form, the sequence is TGTGCCACCCAAGGGGGCGAGTACTATGGCTACACCTTC. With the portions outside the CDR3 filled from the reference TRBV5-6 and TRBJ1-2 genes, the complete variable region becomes DAGVTQSPTHLIKTRGQQVTLRCSPKSGHDTVSWYQQALGQGPQFIFQYYEEEERQRGNFPDRFSGHQFPNYSSELNVNALLLGDSALYLCATQGGEYYGYTFGSGTRLTVV.